Below, one T cell receptor (beta chain) is given with its context. CDR1 and CDR2 (germline): LGHDT, YNNKEL (reference sequence). This CDR3 has 15 amino acids. V dropped 3 bases and J dropped 3; count of bases not matched to a gene: 2. This entry belongs to a study of blood T cell repertoires in COVID-19. Study-level information: The United States, Italy and Spain provided the acute and convalescent COVID-19 samples. PBMCs, B-cell-depleted T cells, or T cells provided the cDNA or gDNA that made up the material.

As originally analysed: The assay estimated nucleated cells by amplifying reference gene primers. Generated by immunoSEQ multiplex PCR, the TCRdb table keeps only in-frame clones and is missing some. Clone size and V and J calls were adopted from that table, with D and trimming inferred from the DNA. The data contain 140,000 or so clones, approximately 84% of them singletons. The sequenced sample was peripheral blood. V and J are TRBV3-1 (or the pseudogene TRBV3-2) and TRBJ2-1; 10 bases are a match to TRBD1. The receptor comes from a human donor in a cohort sampled during active COVID-19. This CDR3 is CASSHRDRGYNEQFF. CDR3 nucleotide sequence: TGTGCCAGCAGCCACCGGGACAGGGGCTACAATGAGCAGTTCTTC.